The 14 T cell receptor beta chains below come from one sample, sequenced in a study of graft-versus-host responses after intestinal transplantation. TCRdb's copy holds only in-frame clones and misses some; the assay was immunoSEQ multiplex PCR. The data contain roughly 110,000 clones, roughly 87% of them singletons. These receptors have no known antigen. The sequenced sample was unstimulated CD4+ T cells sorted from spleen or lymph node cells, obtained before transplant. All receptors derive from a human donor who was the organ donor for an intestinal transplant.

The V call is TRBV2, the J call TRBJ1-6, with TRBD1 matching 9 bases. Germline CDR1 and CDR2: SNHLY and FYNNEI. V was pared by 6 bases and J by 10 bases, with 7 bases of the junction left unmatched. The CDR3 extends over 14 amino acids. The CDR3 DNA is TGTGCCAGCAGATCCGGGACAGGGCCATCACCCCTCCACTTT. Translated, it gives CASRSGTGPSPLHF.

The chain is built from TRBV12-5 and TRBJ1-5; 12 nucleotides line up with TRBD1. With V trimmed by 3 bases and J by 6 bases, 6 bases remained unmatched. Germline V gives CDR1 LGHNT, CDR2 FRNRAP. There are 16 residues in the CDR3. The CDR3 loop is CASGFGTGGLGQPQHF. The CDR3, as DNA: TGTGCTAGTGGTTTCGGGACAGGGGGCCTCGGTCAGCCCCAGCATTTT.

The chain couples TRBV6-5 to TRBJ1-2; maybe TRBD1 (5 bases). CDR3 length: 14 amino acids. Germline values: CDR1 MNHEY, CDR2 SVGAGI. V was trimmed by 5 bases and J by 4 bases, leaving 14 bases between them. The DNA for the CDR3 is TGTGCCAGCAGTCTCCCCGGCAGGGCCTATGGCTACACCTTC. It codes for CASSLPGRAYGYTF.

This clone was recorded once. The chain has TRBV7-9 and TRBJ1-2; D unclear. The V end was cut by 1 base, the J end by 6 bases, with 9 bases between. Germline CDR1 and CDR2: SEHNR and FQNEAQ (reference sequence). The CDR3 contains 13 residues. This CDR3 reads CASSLELLNGYTF. For the CDR3, the DNA is TGTGCCAGCAGCTTAGAACTCCTCAATGGCTACACCTTC.

On this clone itself: The sample has other DNA sequences that encode this CDR3 too. The chain uses TRBV5-1 and TRBJ1-2, with 9 nucleotides matching TRBD1. This CDR3 is built from 14 residues. J gave up 4 bases and V 4 bases, and 5 bases lay outside the gene matches. In germline, CDR1 is SGHRS, CDR2 YFSETQ. This CDR3 is CASSTGGSGYGYTF. CDR3 bases: TGCGCCAGCAGCACAGGGGGCTCGGGCTATGGCTACACCTTC.

This CDR3 is CASSFSGGSTDTQYF. DNA of the CDR3: TGTGCCAGCAGCTTTAGCGGGGGGAGCACAGATACGCAGTATTTT. The V gene is TRBV5-4, the J gene TRBJ2-3; TRBD2 matches 10 bases. Germline CDR1 SGHNT, CDR2 YYREEE (reference sequence). The V segment lost 2 bases and the J segment 0 bases; nucleotides outside the gene matches: 0. The CDR3 contains 15 residues.

The rearrangement uses TRBV27 and TRBJ2-7, with D perhaps matching TRBD1 (5 bases). Per germline, CDR1 MNHEY and CDR2 SMNVEV (reference sequence). Trimming left V 5 bases short and J 2 bases short, with 28 bases between. The CDR3 is made up of 19 amino acids. Here the CDR3 DNA reads TGTGCCAGCAGTCAGTCAGCCCTCGCTCCAGGGTCCCCGCCCTACGAGCAGTACTTC. Translated, it gives CASSQSALAPGSPPYEQYF.

The chain links TRBV30 to TRBJ2-3, with 9 bases aligning to TRBD1. The trim removed 4 bases at V and 1 base at J, leaving 3 bases unmatched. This CDR3 is built from 14 residues. Looked up from germline, CDR1 is GTSNPN and CDR2 is SVGIG (reference sequence). The CDR3 spells CAWKQGAGTDTQYF. Here the CDR3 DNA reads TGTGCCTGGAAACAGGGGGCTGGCACAGATACGCAGTATTTT.

The rearrangement links TRBV4-2 to TRBJ1-4; no definite D call. The CDR3 loop spans 14 amino acids. CDR1 and CDR2 from the germline V gene are LGHNA and YNFKEQ. Deletions cut 1 base from V and 4 bases from J, with 7 bases between. The CDR3 is CASSQGGSNEKLFF. CDR3 nucleotides: TGTGCCAGCAGCCAAGGGGGAAGTAATGAAAAACTGTTTTTT.

This chain uses TRBV11-2 with TRBJ1-4; no reliable D call. This CDR3 comprises 14 residues. V was cut by 1 base and J by 2 bases, with 5 bases left in between. Germline CDR1 is SGHAT and CDR2 is FQNNGV. This CDR3 is CASSLGFTNEKLFF. The CDR3 DNA sequence: TGTGCCAGCAGCTTAGGGTTTACTAATGAAAAACTGTTTTTT.

The V and J genes are TRBV29-1 and TRBJ1-1; D is possibly TRBD1 (6 bases). With 6 bases removed from V and 3 bases from J, the gap between germline ends came to 14 bases. Germline V gives CDR1 SQVTM, CDR2 ANQGSEA. This CDR3 region has 13 residues. The CDR3 DNA reads TGCAGCGTGTCAACAGGGAGGGACACTGAAGCTTTCTTT. Its translation is CSVSTGRDTEAFF.

The V and J genes are TRBV5-1 and TRBJ2-3; D not resolved. V was shortened by 0 bases and J by 12 bases, with 8 bases between the two germline ends. The CDR3 has 11 residues. In germline, CDR1 is SGHRS, CDR2 YFSETQ. CDR3 bases: TGCGCCAGCAGCTTGGGTAGGGCACAGTATTTT. This sequence encodes CASSLGRAQYF. Together with reference TRBV5-1 and TRBJ2-3, the CDR3 gives the full variable domain: KAGVTQTPRYLIKTRGQQVTLSCSPISGHRSVSWYQQTPGQGLQFLFEYFSETQRNKGNFPGRFSGRQFSNSRSEMNVSTLELGDSALYLCASSLGRAQYFGPGTRLTVL.

V gene TRBV19 combines with J gene TRBJ1-1, with D perhaps matching TRBD1 (5 bases). V shed 6 bases and J shed 2 bases, with 16 bases lying between them. Germline V gives CDR1 LNHDA, CDR2 SQIVND (reference sequence). This CDR3 comprises 15 residues. The CDR3 coding sequence is TGTGCCAGTAGGGGGACGGTGCGTCAAAACACTGAAGCTTTCTTT. This sequence encodes CASRGTVRQNTEAFF.

The chain combines TRBV19 with TRBJ2-3; no firm D call. The CDR3 spans 13 residues. From germline, CDR1 is LNHDA and CDR2 SQIVND (reference sequence). V gave up 3 bases and J gave up 6 bases, with 10 bases separating them. The CDR3 DNA is TGTGCCAGTAGTATCTCAGACGGCGATACGCAGTATTTT. This sequence encodes CASSISDGDTQYF.